A selection of T cell receptor beta chains follows, all from one sample in a study of shared clonotypes between healthy human individuals. Only in-frame clones appear in the TCRdb table, and some are missing; sequencing was by immunoSEQ multiplex PCR. The sample lists about 1.5 million clones; approximately 98% were seen once. The source material was naive CD4+ T cells sorted from blood. The receptors come from a man aged 25-45 years in good health. Each CDR3 is given with its conserved first and last residue. D genes are given only for firm matches. Clone size appears in some rows only: once, few, many, or a class for an expanded clone.

clone_size	j_call	d_call	v_call	cdr3_nt	cdr3_aa
once	TRBJ2-5	TRBD2	TRBV5-4	TGTGCTGGGGAGTGGATCGGGGGGGAGACCCAGTACTTC	CAGEWIGGETQYF
NA	TRBJ2-5	TRBD1	TRBV2	TGTGCCACCCGGACCCCACAGGGGCAAGAGACCCAGTACTTC	CATRTPQGQETQYF
NA	TRBJ2-3	NA	TRBV10-2	TGCGCCAGCTATGCTCGAAGCGGATCAGATACGCAGTATTTT	CASYARSGSDTQYF
once	TRBJ1-3	TRBD1	TRBV5-1	TGCGCCAGCAGCGCGGACAGGGCTGGAAACACCATATATTTT	CASSADRAGNTIYF
NA	TRBJ1-2	NA	TRBV27	TGTGCCAGCAGTTTCTCGGAGACTGCTTATGGCTACACCTTC	CASSFSETAYGYTF
NA	TRBJ2-2	NA	TRBV2	TGTGCCAGTTCAAAAAGAGCCGGGAGAACGGGCGGGGAGCTGTTTTTT	CASSKRAGRTGGELFF
once	TRBJ2-2	NA	TRBV15	TGTGCCACCGGGATACAGGGTAGTAACGGGGAGCTGTTTTTT	CATGIQGSNGELFF
NA	TRBJ2-1	TRBD1	TRBV18	TGTGCCAGCTCACCACCAGTGGGCACAACAGGGGCAAGCTCCTACAATGAGCAGTTCTTC	CASSPPVGTTGASSYNEQFF
NA	TRBJ1-2	NA	TRBV5-6	TGTGCCAGCAGCTCCGGGGCAAACTATGGCTACACCTTC	CASSSGANYGYTF
NA	TRBJ2-3	NA	TRBV6-5	TGTGCCAGCAGTACGCAAAATAGCGGCTCCGGCTCGCAGTATTTT	CASSTQNSGSGSQYF
NA	TRBJ2-1	NA	TRBV11-2	TGTGCCAGCAGCTTAGGTGACAGAAGATCGAGTGAGCAGTTCTTC	CASSLGDRRSSEQFF
NA	TRBJ2-1	TRBD1	TRBV6-5	TGTGCCAGCAGTCCTACAGGGGGCGCCTACAATGAGCAGTTCTTC	CASSPTGGAYNEQFF
NA	TRBJ2-3	TRBD1	TRBV7-9	TGTGCCAGCAGCCTCCCCGGACAGGGAATAGATACGCAGTATTTT	CASSLPGQGIDTQYF
NA	TRBJ2-7	TRBD2	TRBV7-2	TGTGCCAGCAGCTTAGGGAGTAGCGGGAGACTCGAGCAGTACTTC	CASSLGSSGRLEQYF
once	TRBJ2-7	NA	TRBV29-1	TGCAGCGTTGAAGTAGGGAGTGAAGGGAAGCAGTACTTC	CSVEVGSEGKQYF
NA	TRBJ1-2	NA	TRBV19	TGTGCCAGTAATCGCCCCATCGGGGGACTCTATGGCTACACCTTC	CASNRPIGGLYGYTF
once	TRBJ1-1	NA	TRBV29-1	TGCAGCGTTGAAGAGGGGATGGCTGAAGCTTTCTTT	CSVEEGMAEAFF
NA	TRBJ1-1	NA	TRBV18	TGTGCCAGCTCACCCCTGGGTCGGACGCAGAACACTGAAGCTTTCTTT	CASSPLGRTQNTEAFF
NA	TRBJ1-2	NA	TRBV5-1	TGCGCCAGCAGCTTGGGACACCTCACCTATGGCTACACCTTC	CASSLGHLTYGYTF
NA	TRBJ2-1	NA	TRBV7-3	TGTGCCAGCAGCCTTCAACGTCCTGCGACCGGGACAAACCCCTACAATGAGCAGTTCTTC	CASSLQRPATGTNPYNEQFF
NA	TRBJ2-1	TRBD2	TRBV29-1	TGCAGCGTTGAAACTTTAGCGGGATACAATGAGCAGTTCTTC	CSVETLAGYNEQFF
NA	TRBJ2-7	NA	TRBV5-1	TGCGCCAGCAGTATCGGGGACCTTACCACCTACGAGCAGTACTTC	CASSIGDLTTYEQYF
NA	TRBJ2-3	NA	TRBV19	TGTGCCAGTAGCTACTACCCTGTTGATACGCAGTATTTT	CASSYYPVDTQYF
NA	TRBJ2-1	TRBD1	TRBV6-4	TGTGCTGCCCGGGACAGGGGGTCCTCCAATGAGCAGTTCTTC	CAARDRGSSNEQFF
NA	TRBJ1-1	NA	TRBV11-2	TGTCCGAGGGGGTTTTGCTCGGGGGAGCAAATGAACACTGAAGCTTTCTTT	CPRGFCSGEQMNTEAFF
NA	TRBJ2-5	NA	TRBV19	TGTGCCAGCTCGACCCGCAGGGGGGGGGAGACCCAGTACTTC	CASSTRRGGETQYF
NA	TRBJ2-4	NA	TRBV29-1	TGCAGCGTAGGTTCAGATAGCCTAGCCAAAAACATTCAGTACTTC	CSVGSDSLAKNIQYF
NA	TRBJ1-1	NA	TRBV27	TGTGCCAGCAGTTTTAGTTCGGTTGGGCCCGCGAACACTGAAGCTTTCTTT	CASSFSSVGPANTEAFF
NA	TRBJ1-4	NA	TRBV4-1	TGCGCCAGCAGCCAAGTCGTCAGTGAAAAACTGTTTTTT	CASSQVVSEKLFF